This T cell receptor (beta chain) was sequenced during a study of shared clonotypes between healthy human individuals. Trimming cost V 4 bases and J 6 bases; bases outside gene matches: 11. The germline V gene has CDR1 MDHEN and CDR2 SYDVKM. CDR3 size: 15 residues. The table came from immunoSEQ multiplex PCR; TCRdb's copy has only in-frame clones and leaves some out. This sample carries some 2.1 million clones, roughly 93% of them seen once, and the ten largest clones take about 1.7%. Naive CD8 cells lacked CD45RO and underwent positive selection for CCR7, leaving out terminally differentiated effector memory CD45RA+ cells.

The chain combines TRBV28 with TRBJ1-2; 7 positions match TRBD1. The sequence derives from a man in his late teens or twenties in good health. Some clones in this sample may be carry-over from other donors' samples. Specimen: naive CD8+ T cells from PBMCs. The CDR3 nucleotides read TGTGCCAGCAGTTCGCGTGACAGGGCCTCTGATGGCTACACCTTC. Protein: CASSSRDRASDGYTF.